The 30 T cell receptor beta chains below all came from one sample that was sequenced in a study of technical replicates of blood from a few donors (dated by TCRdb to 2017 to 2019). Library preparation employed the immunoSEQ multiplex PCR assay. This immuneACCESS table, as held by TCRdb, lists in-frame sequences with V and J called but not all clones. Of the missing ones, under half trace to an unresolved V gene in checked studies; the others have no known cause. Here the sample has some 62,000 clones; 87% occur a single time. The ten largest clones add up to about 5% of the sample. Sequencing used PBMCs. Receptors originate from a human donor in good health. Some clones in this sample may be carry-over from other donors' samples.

The CDR3 region is CASSVGTGSGADTQYF. CDR3 nucleotide sequence: TGTGCCAGCAGCGTAGGGACAGGGTCAGGGGCAGATACGCAGTATTTT. The chain links TRBV9 to TRBJ2-3; 8 positions match TRBD1. The CDR3 contains 16 residues. Losses at the gene ends were 0 bases for V and 4 bases for J; bases not matched to a gene: 7. From germline, CDR1 is SGDLS and CDR2 YYNGEE.

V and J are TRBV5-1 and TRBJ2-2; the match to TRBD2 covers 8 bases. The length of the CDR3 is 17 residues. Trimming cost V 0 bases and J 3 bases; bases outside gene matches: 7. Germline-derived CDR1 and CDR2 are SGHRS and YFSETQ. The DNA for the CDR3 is TGCGCCAGCAGCTTGGAGTTCGGGAGGGTCGACACCGGGGAGCTGTTTTTT. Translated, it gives CASSLEFGRVDTGELFF.

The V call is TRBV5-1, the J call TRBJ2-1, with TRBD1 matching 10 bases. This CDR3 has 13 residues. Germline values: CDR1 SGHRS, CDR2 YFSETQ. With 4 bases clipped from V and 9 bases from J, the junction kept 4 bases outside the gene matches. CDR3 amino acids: CASSVTGGLEQFF. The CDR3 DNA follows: TGCGCCAGCAGCGTGACAGGGGGCCTTGAGCAGTTCTTC.

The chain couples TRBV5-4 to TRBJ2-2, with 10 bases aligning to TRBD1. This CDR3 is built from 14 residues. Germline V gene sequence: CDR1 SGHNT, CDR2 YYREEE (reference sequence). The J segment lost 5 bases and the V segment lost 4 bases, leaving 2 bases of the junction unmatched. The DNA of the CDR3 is TGTGCCAGCAGCGGGACAGGGGTTACCGGGGAGCTGTTTTTT. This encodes CASSGTGVTGELFF.

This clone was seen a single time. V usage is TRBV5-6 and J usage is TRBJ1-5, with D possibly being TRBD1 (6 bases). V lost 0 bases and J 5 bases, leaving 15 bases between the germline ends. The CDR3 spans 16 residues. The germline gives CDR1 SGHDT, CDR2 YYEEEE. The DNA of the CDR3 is TGTGCCAGCAGCTTGGCGACAACAGGGAGGGATCAGCCCCAGCATTTT. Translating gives CASSLATTGRDQPQHF.

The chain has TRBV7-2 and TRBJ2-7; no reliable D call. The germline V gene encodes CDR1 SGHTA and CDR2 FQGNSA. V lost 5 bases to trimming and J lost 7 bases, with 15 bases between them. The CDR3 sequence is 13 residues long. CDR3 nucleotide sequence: TGTGCCAGCAGCGAACTGCCCGACGGGGAGCAGTACTTC. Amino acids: CASSELPDGEQYF. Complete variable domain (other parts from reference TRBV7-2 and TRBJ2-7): GAGVSQSPSNKVTEKGKDVELRCDPISGHTALYWYRQSLGQGLEFLIYFQGNSAPDKSGLPSDRFSAERTGGSVSTLTIQRTQQEDSAVYLCASSELPDGEQYFGPGTRLTVT.

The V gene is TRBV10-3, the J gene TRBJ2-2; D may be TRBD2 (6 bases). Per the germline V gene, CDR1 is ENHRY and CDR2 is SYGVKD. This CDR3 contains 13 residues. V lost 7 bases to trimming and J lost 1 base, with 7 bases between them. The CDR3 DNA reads TGTGCCATCACGCGGGAGAACACCGGGGAGCTGTTTTTT. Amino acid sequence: CAITRENTGELFF.

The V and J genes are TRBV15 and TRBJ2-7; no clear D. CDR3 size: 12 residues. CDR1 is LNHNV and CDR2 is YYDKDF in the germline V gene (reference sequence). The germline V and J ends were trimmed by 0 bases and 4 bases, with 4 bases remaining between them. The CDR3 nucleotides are TGTGCCACCAGCAGAGATGAGTACGAGCAGTACTTC. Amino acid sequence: CATSRDEYEQYF.

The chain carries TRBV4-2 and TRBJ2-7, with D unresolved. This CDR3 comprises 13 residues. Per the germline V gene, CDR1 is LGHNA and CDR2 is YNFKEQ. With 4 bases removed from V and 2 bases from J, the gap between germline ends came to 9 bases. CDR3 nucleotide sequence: TGTGCCAGCAGCCCGGCGGAGACCTACGAGCAGTACTTC. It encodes CASSPAETYEQYF.

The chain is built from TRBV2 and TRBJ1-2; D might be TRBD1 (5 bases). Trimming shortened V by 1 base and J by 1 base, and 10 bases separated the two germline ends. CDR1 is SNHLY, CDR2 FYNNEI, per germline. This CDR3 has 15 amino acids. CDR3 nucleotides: TGTGCCAGCAGTGAAGACAGGTCAGTTAACTATGGCTACACCTTC. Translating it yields CASSEDRSVNYGYTF.

The CDR3 loop reads CASSLRANTEAFF. Here the CDR3 DNA reads TGTGCCAGCAGCCTCAGGGCGAACACTGAAGCTTTCTTT. This chain links TRBV5-4 with TRBJ1-1; weak D call: TRBD1 (5 bases). V was clipped by 4 bases and J by 1 base, with 8 bases between them. The germline V gene encodes CDR1 SGHNT and CDR2 YYREEE (reference sequence). There are 13 residues in the CDR3.

CDR3: CATHGGGVSTLHF. The CDR3, as DNA: TGTGCCACCCACGGGGGAGGGGTAAGCACCCTCCACTTT. The chain combines TRBV27 with TRBJ1-6; tentative D call: TRBD1 (5 bases). This CDR3 contains 13 residues. Trimming pared 10 bases from V and 14 bases from J, leaving 21 bases between. Germline CDR1 reads MNHEY; CDR2 reads SMNVEV (reference sequence).

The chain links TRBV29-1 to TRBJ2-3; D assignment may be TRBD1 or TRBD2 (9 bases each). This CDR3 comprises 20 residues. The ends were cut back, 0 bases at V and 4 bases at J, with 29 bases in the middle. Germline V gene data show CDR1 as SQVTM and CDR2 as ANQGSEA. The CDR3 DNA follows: TGCAGCGTTGAAGACTTAGACAGGGGGAGGAGCGGGGGGCGGTCAGATACGCAGTATTTT. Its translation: CSVEDLDRGRSGGRSDTQYF.

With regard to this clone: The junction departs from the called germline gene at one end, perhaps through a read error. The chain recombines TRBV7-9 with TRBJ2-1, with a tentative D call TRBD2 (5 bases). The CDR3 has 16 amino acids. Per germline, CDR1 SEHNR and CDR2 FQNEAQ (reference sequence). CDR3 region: CASSLAYQSAYNEQFF. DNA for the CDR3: TGTGCCAGCAGTTTAGCGTATCAGTCAGCCTACAATGAGCAGTTCTTC.

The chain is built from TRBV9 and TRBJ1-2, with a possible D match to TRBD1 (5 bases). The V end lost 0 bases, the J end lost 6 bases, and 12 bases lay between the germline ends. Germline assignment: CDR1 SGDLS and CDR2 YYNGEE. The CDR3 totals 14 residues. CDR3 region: CASSVVPGSDGYTF. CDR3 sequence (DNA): TGTGCCAGCAGCGTAGTTCCAGGGTCGGATGGCTACACCTTC.

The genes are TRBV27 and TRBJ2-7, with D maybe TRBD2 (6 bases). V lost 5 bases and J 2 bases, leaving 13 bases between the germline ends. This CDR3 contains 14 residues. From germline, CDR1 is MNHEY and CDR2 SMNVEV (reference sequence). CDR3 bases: TGTGCCAGCAGTAACCCGGGACTCCCCTACGAGCAGTACTTC. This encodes CASSNPGLPYEQYF.

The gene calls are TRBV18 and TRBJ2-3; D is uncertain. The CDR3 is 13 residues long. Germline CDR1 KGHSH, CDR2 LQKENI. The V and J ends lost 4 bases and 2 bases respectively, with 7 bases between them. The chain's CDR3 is CASSQQSTDTQYF. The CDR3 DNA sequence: TGTGCCAGCTCACAACAGTCCACAGATACGCAGTATTTT.

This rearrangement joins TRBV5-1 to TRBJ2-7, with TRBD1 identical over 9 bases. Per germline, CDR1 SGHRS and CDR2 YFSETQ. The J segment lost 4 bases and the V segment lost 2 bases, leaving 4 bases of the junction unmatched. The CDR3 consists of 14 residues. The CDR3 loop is CASSFGQGLYEQYF. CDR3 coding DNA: TGCGCCAGCAGCTTTGGACAGGGGTTGTACGAGCAGTACTTC.

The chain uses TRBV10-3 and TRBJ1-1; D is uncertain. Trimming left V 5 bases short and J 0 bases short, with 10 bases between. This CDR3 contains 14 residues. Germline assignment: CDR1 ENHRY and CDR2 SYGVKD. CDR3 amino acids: CAISFGLVNTEAFF. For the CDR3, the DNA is TGTGCCATCAGTTTCGGACTGGTGAACACTGAAGCTTTCTTT.

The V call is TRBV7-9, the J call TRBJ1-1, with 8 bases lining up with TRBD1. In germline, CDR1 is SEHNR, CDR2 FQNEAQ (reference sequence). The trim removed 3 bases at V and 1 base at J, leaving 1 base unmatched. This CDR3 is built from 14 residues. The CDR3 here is CASSLGQANTEAFF. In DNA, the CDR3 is TGTGCCAGCAGCTTGGGACAGGCGAACACTGAAGCTTTCTTT. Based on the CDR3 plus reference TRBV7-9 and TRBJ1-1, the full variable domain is DTGVSQNPRHKITKRGQNVTFRCDPISEHNRLYWYRQTLGQGPEFLTYFQNEAQLEKSRLLSDRFSAERPKGSFSTLEIQRTEQGDSAMYLCASSLGQANTEAFFGQGTRLTVV.

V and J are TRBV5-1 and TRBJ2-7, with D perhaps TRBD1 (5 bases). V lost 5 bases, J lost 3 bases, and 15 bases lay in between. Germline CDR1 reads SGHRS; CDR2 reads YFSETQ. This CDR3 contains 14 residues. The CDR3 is CASSKDTSNYEQYF. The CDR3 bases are TGCGCCAGCAGTAAGGACACCTCGAACTACGAGCAGTACTTC.

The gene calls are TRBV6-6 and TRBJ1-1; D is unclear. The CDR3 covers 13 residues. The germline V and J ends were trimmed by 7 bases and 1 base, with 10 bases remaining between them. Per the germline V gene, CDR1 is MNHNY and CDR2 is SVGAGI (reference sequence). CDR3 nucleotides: TGTGCCAGCACGTTCGGCGGGAACACTGAAGCTTTCTTT. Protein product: CASTFGGNTEAFF.

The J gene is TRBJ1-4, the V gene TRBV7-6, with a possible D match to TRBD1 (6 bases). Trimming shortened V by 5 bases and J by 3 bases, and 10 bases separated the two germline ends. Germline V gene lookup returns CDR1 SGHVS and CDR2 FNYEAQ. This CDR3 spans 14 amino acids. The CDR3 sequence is CASSKDRSNEKLFF. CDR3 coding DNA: TGTGCCAGCAGCAAGGACAGATCTAATGAAAAACTGTTTTTT.

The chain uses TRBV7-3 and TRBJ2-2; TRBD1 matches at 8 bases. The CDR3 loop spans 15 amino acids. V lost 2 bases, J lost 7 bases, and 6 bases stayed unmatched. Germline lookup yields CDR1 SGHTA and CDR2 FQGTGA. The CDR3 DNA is TGTGCCAGCAGCTTAGCGCCCGGACAGGGCGGGGAGCTGTTTTTT. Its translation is CASSLAPGQGGELFF.

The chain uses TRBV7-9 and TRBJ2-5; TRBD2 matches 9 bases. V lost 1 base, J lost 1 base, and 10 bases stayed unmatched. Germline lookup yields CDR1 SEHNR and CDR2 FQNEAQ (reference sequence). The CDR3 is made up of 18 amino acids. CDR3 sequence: CASSLVTNLAGLQETQYF. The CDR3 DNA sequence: TGTGCCAGCAGCTTAGTGACTAATCTAGCGGGGCTCCAAGAGACCCAGTACTTC. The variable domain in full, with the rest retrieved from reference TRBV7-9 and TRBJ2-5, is DTGVSQNPRHKITKRGQNVTFRCDPISEHNRLYWYRQTLGQGPEFLTYFQNEAQLEKSRLLSDRFSAERPKGSFSTLEIQRTEQGDSAMYLCASSLVTNLAGLQETQYFGPGTRLLVL.

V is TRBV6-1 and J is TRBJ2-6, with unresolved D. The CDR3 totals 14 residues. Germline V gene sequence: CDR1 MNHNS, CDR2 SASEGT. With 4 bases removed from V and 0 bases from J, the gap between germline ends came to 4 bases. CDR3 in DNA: TGTGCCAGCAGTGTTAGCTCTGGGGCCAACGTCCTGACTTTC. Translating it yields CASSVSSGANVLTF.

For the CDR3, the DNA is TGTGCCAGCAGCTTAAGTACTAGCAGGGCAGATACGCAGTATTTT. Protein sequence: CASSLSTSRADTQYF. The chain links TRBV7-9 to TRBJ2-3; D is perhaps TRBD2 (6 bases). The V end was cut by 2 bases, the J end by 4 bases, with 13 bases between. Looked up from germline, CDR1 is SEHNR and CDR2 is FQNEAQ (reference sequence). CDR3 length equals 15 residues.

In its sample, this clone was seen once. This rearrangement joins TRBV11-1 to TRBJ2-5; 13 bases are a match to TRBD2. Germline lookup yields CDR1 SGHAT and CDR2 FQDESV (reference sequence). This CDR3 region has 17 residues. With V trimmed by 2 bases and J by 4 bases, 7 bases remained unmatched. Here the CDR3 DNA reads TGTGCCAGCAGCTTATATCAGGGACTAGCGGGAAGAGAGACCCAGTACTTC. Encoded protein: CASSLYQGLAGRETQYF.

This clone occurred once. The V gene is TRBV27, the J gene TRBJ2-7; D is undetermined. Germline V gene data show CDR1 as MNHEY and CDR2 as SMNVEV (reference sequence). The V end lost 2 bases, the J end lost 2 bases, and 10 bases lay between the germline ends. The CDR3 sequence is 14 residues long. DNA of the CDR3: TGTGCCAGCAGTTTACTAGTCAGCCCCTACGAGCAGTACTTC. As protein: CASSLLVSPYEQYF.

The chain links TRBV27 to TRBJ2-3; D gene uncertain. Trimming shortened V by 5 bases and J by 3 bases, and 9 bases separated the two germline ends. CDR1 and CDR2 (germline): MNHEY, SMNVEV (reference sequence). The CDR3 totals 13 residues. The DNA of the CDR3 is TGTGCCAGCAGTCCCCATAGAACAGATACGCAGTATTTT. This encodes CASSPHRTDTQYF.